This T cell receptor beta chain stems from a study of regulatory T cells in long-lasting Graves disease. Sample time point: newly diagnosed GD, antithyroid drugs for less than 3 months. TCR sequences were obtained from RNA taken from PBMCs. In germline, CDR1 is MNHEY, CDR2 SMNVEV (reference sequence). This CDR3 is built from 13 residues. Trimming took off 8 bases at V and 7 bases at J, with 15 bases between the two ends. Sequencing libraries for TCR beta were prepared with iRepertoire HTBI primers and Arm-PCR of CDR3 regions. MiXCR was run by TCRdb on the multiplex PCR reads, yielding one entry per CDR3 protein. The sample shows 350,000 to 500,000 distinct CDR3 sequences, 15% to 20% of them seen only once. These data also formed part of another study, on T cells in Graves' hyperthyroidism and ophthalmopathy.

The chain carries TRBV27 and TRBJ2-4, with TRBD2 as a possible D gene (6 bases). The TCR sequence derives from a young woman with Graves disease. The sequencing used peripheral blood mononuclear cells (PBMCs), collected at new diagnosis, from a patient treated with antithyroid drugs. CDR3 bases: TGTGCCAGCGGGAGGACCCCTTACAACATTCAGTACTTC. Its protein is CASGRTPYNIQYF.